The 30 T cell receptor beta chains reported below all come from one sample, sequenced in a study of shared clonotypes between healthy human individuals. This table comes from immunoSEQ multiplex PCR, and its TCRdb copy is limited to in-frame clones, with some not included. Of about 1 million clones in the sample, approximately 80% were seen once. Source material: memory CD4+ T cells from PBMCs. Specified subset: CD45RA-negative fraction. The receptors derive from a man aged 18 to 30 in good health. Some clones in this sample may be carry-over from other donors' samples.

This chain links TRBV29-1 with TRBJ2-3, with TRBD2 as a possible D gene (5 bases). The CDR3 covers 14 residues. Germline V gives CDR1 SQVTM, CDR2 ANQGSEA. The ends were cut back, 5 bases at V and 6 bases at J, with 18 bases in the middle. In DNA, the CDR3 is TGCAGCGTTCTAGGAGACTCGACGGGGGATACGCAGTATTTT. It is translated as CSVLGDSTGDTQYF.

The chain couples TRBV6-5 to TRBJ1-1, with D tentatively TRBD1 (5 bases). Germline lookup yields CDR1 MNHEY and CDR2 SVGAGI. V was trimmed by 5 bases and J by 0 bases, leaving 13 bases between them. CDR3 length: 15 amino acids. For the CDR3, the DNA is TGTGCCAGCAGTCCGACTGACAGACTGAACACTGAAGCTTTCTTT. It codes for CASSPTDRLNTEAFF.

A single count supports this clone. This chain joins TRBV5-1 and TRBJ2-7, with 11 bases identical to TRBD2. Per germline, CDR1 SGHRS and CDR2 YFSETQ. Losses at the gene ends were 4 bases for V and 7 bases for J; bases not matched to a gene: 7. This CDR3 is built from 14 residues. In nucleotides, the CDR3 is TGCGCCAGCAGCAACCTAGCGGGAGGCAGAGAGCAGTACTTC. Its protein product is CASSNLAGGREQYF.

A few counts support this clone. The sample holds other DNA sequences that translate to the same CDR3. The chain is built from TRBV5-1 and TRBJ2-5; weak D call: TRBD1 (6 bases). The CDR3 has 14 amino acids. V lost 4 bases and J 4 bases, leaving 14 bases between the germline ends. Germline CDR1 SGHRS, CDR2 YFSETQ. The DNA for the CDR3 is TGCGCCAGCAGCGAACAGGGTTCGGGAGAGACCCAGTACTTC. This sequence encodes CASSEQGSGETQYF. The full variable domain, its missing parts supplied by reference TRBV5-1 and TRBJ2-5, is KAGVTQTPRYLIKTRGQQVTLSCSPISGHRSVSWYQQTPGQGLQFLFEYFSETQRNKGNFPGRFSGRQFSNSRSEMNVSTLELGDSALYLCASSEQGSGETQYFGPGTRLLVL.

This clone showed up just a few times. The CDR3 sequence: CAWSVLGRGNTYNEQFF. The CDR3 bases are TGTGCCTGGAGTGTACTAGGGAGAGGTAATACTTACAATGAGCAGTTCTTC. The rearrangement uses TRBV30 and TRBJ2-1; possibly TRBD2 for D (5 bases). The CDR3 covers 17 residues. The ends were cut back, 0 bases at V and 4 bases at J, with 19 bases in the middle. Germline CDR1 reads GTSNPN; CDR2 reads SVGIG (reference sequence).

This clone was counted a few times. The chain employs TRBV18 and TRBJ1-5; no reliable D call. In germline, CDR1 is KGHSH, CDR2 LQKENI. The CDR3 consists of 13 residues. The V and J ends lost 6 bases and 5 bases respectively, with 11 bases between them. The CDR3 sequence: CASSRLHDQPQHF. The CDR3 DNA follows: TGTGCCAGCTCCCGCCTGCATGATCAGCCCCAGCATTTT. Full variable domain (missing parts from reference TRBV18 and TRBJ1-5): NAGVMQNPRHLVRRRGQEARLRCSPMKGHSHVYWYRQLPEEGLKFMVYLQKENIIDESGMPKERFSAEFPKEGPSILRIQQVVRGDSAAYFCASSRLHDQPQHFGDGTRLSIL.

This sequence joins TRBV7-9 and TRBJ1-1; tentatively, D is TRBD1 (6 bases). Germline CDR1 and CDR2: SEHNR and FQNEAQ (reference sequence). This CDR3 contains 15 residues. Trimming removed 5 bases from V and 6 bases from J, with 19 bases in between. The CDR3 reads CASSHPGREGAEAFF. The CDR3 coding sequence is TGTGCCAGCAGCCATCCCGGACGGGAGGGGGCTGAAGCTTTCTTT.

CDR3 sequence (DNA): TGCGCCAGCAGCATGACTCCGAGTAGCGCGGGAGGCCTGCGTGAGCAGTACTTC. Translation gives CASSMTPSSAGGLREQYF. The chain links TRBV5-1 to TRBJ2-7, with 8 bases lining up with TRBD2. The length of the CDR3 is 18 residues. V was pared by 4 bases and J by 7 bases, with 22 bases of the junction left unmatched. From germline, CDR1 is SGHRS and CDR2 YFSETQ.

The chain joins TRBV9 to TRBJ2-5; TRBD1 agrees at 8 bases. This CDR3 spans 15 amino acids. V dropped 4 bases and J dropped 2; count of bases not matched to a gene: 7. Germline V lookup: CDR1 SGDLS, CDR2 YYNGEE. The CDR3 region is CASSIRTGWQETQYF. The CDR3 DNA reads TGTGCCAGCAGCATCCGGACAGGGTGGCAAGAGACCCAGTACTTC.

CDR3 coding DNA: TGTGCCAGCAGAAAGACTAGCGGGGTCTACAATGAGCAGTTCTTC. Translation: CASRKTSGVYNEQFF. This rearrangement joins TRBV28 to TRBJ2-1; 11 positions agree with TRBD2. The CDR3 loop spans 15 amino acids. The trim removed 6 bases at V and 3 bases at J, leaving 4 bases unmatched. CDR1 and CDR2 (germline): MDHEN, SYDVKM.

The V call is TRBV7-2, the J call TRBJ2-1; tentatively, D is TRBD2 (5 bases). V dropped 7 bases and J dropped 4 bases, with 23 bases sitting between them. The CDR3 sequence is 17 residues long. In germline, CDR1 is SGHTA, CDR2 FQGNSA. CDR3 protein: CASTHRGYDRPYNEQFF. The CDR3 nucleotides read TGTGCCAGCACCCACCGAGGGTATGACCGACCATACAATGAGCAGTTCTTC.

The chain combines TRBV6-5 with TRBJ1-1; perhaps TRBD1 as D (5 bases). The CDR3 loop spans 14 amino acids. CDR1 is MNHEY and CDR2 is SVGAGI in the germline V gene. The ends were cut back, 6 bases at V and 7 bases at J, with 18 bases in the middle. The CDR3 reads CASSWDLRGSEAFF. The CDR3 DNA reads TGTGCCAGCAGCTGGGACTTGAGAGGTAGTGAAGCTTTCTTT.

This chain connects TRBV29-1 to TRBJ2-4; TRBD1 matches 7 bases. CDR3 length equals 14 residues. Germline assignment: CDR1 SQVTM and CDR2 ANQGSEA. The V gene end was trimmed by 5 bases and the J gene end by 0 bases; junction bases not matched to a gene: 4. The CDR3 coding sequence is TGCAGCGTTATGGGACAGCTAGCCAAAAACATTCAGTACTTC. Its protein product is CSVMGQLAKNIQYF. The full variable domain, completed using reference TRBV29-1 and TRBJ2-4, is SAVISQKPSRDICQRGTSLTIQCQVDSQVTMMFWYRQQPGQSLTLIATANQGSEATYESGFVIDKFPISRPNLTFSTLTVSNMSPEDSSIYLCSVMGQLAKNIQYFGAGTRLSVL.

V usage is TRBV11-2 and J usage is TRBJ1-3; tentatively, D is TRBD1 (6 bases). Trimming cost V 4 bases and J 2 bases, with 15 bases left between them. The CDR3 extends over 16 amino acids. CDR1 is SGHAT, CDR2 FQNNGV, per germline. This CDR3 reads CASSYHGAGAGNTIYF. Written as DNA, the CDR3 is TGTGCCAGCAGCTATCACGGTGCAGGGGCTGGAAACACCATATATTTT.

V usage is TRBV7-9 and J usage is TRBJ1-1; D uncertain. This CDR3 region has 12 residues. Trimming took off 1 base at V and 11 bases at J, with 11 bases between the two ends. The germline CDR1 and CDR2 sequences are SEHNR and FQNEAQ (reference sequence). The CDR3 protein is CASSLVGLGAFF. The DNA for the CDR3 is TGTGCCAGCAGCTTAGTGGGCCTGGGGGCTTTCTTT.

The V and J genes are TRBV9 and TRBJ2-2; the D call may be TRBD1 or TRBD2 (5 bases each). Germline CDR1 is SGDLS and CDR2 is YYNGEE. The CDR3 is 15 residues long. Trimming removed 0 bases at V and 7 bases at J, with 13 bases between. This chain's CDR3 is CASSVGDGLGGELFF. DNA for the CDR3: TGTGCCAGCAGCGTAGGGGACGGCCTAGGCGGGGAGCTGTTTTTT.

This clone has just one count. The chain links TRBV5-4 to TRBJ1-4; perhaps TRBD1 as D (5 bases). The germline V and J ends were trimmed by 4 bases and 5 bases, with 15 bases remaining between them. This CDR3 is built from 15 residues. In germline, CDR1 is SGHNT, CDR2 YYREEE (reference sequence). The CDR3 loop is CASSPGGGSNEKLFF. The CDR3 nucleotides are TGTGCCAGCAGCCCCGGTGGGGGTTCGAATGAAAAACTGTTTTTT.

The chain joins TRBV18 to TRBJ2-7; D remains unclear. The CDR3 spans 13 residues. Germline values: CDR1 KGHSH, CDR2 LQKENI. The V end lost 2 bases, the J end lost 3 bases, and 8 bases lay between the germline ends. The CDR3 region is CASSPVSDYEQYF. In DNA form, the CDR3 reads TGTGCCAGCTCACCAGTCTCAGACTACGAGCAGTACTTC.

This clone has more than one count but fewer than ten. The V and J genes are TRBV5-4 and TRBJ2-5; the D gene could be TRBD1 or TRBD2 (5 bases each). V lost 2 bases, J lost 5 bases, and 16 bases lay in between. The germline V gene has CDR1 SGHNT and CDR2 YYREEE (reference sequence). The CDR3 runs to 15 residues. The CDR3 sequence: CASSFGQGRRETQYF. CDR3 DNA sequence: TGTGCCAGCAGCTTTGGCCAGGGACGGCGGGAGACCCAGTACTTC. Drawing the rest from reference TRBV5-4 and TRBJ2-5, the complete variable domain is ETGVTQSPTHLIKTRGQQVTLRCSSQSGHNTVSWYQQALGQGPQFIFQYYREEENGRGNFPPRFSGLQFPNYSSELNVNALELDDSALYLCASSFGQGRRETQYFGPGTRLLVL.

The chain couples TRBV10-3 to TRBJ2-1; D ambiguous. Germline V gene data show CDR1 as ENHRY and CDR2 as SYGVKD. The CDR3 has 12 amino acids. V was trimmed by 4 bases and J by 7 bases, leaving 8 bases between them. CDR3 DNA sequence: TGTGCCATCAGTGCCGACATGAATGAGCAGTTCTTC. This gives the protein CAISADMNEQFF.

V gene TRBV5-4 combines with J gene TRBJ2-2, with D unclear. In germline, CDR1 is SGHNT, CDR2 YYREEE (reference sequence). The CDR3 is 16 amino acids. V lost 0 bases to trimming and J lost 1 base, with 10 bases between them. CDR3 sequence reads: CASSLGNLVNTGELFF. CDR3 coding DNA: TGTGCCAGCAGCTTGGGAAACCTCGTGAACACCGGGGAGCTGTTTTTT.

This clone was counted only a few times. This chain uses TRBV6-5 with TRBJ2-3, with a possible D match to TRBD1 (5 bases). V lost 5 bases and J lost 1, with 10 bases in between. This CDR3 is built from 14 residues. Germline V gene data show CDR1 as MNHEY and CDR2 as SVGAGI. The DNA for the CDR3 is TGTGCCAGCAGTCCCGACAGTGGCACAGATACGCAGTATTTT. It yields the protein CASSPDSGTDTQYF.

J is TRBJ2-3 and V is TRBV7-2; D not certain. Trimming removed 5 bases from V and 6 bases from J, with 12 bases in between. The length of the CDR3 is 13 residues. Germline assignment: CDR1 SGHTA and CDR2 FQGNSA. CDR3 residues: CASSPPGMDTQYF. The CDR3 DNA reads TGTGCCAGCAGCCCCCCAGGCATGGATACGCAGTATTTT.

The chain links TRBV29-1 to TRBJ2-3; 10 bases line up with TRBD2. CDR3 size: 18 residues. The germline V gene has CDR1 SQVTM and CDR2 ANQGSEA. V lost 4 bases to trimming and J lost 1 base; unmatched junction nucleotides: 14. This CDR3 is CSVVLAGGSLGRTDTQYF. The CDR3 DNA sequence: TGCAGCGTTGTCTTAGCGGGAGGTTCCCTTGGGCGCACAGATACGCAGTATTTT.

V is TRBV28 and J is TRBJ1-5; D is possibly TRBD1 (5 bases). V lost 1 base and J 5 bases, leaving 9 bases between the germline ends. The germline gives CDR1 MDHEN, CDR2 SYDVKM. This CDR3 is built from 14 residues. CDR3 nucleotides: TGTGCCAGCAGTTTATCAGGGCTCGATCAGCCCCAGCATTTT. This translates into CASSLSGLDQPQHF.

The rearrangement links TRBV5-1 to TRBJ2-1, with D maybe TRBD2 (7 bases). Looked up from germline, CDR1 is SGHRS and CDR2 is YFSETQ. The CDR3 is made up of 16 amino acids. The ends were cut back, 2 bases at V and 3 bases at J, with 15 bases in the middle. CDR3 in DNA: TGCGCCAGCAGCTTCGCGGGGGCTACCTACTACAATGAGCAGTTCTTC. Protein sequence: CASSFAGATYYNEQFF.

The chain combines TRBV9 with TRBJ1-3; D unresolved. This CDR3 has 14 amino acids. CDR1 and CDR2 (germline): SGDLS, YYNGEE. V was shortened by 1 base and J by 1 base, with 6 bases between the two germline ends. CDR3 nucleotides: TGTGCCAGCAGCGTATGGTATTCTGGAAACACCATATATTTT. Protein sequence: CASSVWYSGNTIYF.

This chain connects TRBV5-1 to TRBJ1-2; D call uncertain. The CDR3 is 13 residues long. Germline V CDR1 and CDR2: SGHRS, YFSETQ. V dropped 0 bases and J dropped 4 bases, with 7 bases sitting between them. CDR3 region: CASSLDHSYGYTF. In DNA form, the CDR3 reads TGCGCCAGCAGCTTGGATCACTCCTATGGCTACACCTTC.

The CDR3 DNA reads as TGTGCCAGCAGTTTGACAGGGGGTATGAACACTGAAGCTTTCTTT. Translating gives CASSLTGGMNTEAFF. The chain is built from TRBV28 and TRBJ1-1; TRBD1 matches 9 bases. Germline CDR1 MDHEN, CDR2 SYDVKM. The CDR3 is made up of 15 amino acids. V shed 3 bases, J shed 0 bases, and the junction held 2 bases outside the gene matches.

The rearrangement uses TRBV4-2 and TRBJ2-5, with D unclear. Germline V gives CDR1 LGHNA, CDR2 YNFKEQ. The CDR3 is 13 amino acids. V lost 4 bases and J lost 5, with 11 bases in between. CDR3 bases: TGTGCCAGCAGCCCGACGCTCCCCGAGACCCAGTACTTC. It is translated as CASSPTLPETQYF.